These T cell receptor beta chains were read from a single sample in a study of blood T cell repertoires in COVID-19. Profiled with immunoSEQ multiplex PCR; TCRdb holds only in-frame clones, not every one. Among 200,000 to 300,000 clones listed, approximately 80% were seen once. Sample: peripheral blood. Receptors were obtained from a man aged 60-69 years with acute or convalescent COVID-19. The CDR3 runs from the conserved cysteine through the conserved F or W. Fields, in order: V gene, CDR3 length, CDR3 protein.

v_call: TRBV29-1; cdr3_length: 13; cdr3_aa: CSVEGRLNTEAFF
v_call: TRBV6-5; cdr3_length: 15; cdr3_aa: CASSLWGQNNQPQHF
v_call: TRBV18; cdr3_length: 16; cdr3_aa: CASSPGTSAGHYEQYF
v_call: TRBV6-6; cdr3_length: 15; cdr3_aa: CASSRTVPNTGELFF
v_call: TRBV15; cdr3_length: 14; cdr3_aa: CATRDGQGGQPQHF
v_call: TRBV9; cdr3_length: 15; cdr3_aa: CASSFRDSYNSPLHF
v_call: TRBV7-9; cdr3_length: 14; cdr3_aa: CASSQDSDTGELFF
v_call: TRBV5-3; cdr3_length: 17; cdr3_aa: CARTLTHSFDLLYGYTF
v_call: TRBV27; cdr3_length: 15; cdr3_aa: CASRTTGVTTTEAFF
v_call: TRBV19; cdr3_length: 16; cdr3_aa: CASSMDSAGTNEKLFF
v_call: TRBV2; cdr3_length: 14; cdr3_aa: CASSGTGPNTEAFF
v_call: TRBV7-9; cdr3_length: 13; cdr3_aa: CASSFDRGSEQFF